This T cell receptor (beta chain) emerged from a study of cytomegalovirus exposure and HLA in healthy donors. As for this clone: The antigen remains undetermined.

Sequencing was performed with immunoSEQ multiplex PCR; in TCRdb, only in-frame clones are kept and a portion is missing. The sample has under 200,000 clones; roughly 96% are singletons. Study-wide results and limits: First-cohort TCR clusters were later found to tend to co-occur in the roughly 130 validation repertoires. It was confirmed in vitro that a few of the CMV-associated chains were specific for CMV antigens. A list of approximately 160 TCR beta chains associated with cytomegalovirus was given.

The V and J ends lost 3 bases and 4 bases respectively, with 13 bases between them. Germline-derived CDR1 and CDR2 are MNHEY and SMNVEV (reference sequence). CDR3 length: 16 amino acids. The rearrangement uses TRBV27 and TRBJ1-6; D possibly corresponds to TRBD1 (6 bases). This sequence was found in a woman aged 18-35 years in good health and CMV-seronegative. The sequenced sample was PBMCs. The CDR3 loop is CASSFGLGQYNSPLHF. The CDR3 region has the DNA TGTGCCAGCAGTTTCGGGCTCGGACAGTATAATTCACCCCTCCACTTT.